This T cell receptor (beta chain) was identified during a study of cytomegalovirus exposure and HLA in healthy donors. Points on this clone: Its antigen is still unknown.

Study-wide results and limits: Later work associated 16,951 TCR beta sequences with HLA alleles at 0.05 false discovery rate. TCR beta V segments were, for the most part, productive about 87% or about 30% of the time in an earlier analysis. TCR beta chains associated with HLA were, in a later analysis, more clonally expanded than equally common others.

V was trimmed by 5 bases and J by 7 bases, leaving 14 bases between them. Germline V gene sequence: CDR1 SGHTA, CDR2 FQGNSA. The CDR3 is made up of 14 amino acids. Use of 60 Vbeta and 13 Jbeta primers characterized the PCR. As handled by the study authors: An analysis performed later counted 75 million to 80 million unique TCR beta chains (roughly 11 million of them shared). Using immunoSEQ multiplex PCR, the repertoire was profiled, and TCRdb retains in-frame clones only, with some absent. That table furnishes V, J and clone size, whereas the DNA furnished D and trimming. The data show 130,000 or so clones, with roughly 70% seen just once and 6.5% to 8% held by the top ten.

This receptor was taken from a middle-aged man in good health and CMV-seropositive. The chain couples TRBV7-2 to TRBJ1-4; weak D call: TRBD1 (5 bases). The sample taken for sequencing was PBMCs. The CDR3 reads CASSLGHYSEKLFF. CDR3 bases: TGTGCCAGCAGCCTCGGACACTATAGTGAAAAACTGTTTTTT. The entire variable domain, with the rest obtained from reference TRBV7-2 and TRBJ1-4, is as follows: GAGVSQSPSNKVTEKGKDVELRCDPISGHTALYWYRQSLGQGLEFLIYFQGNSAPDKSGLPSDRFSAERTGGSVSTLTIQRTQQEDSAVYLCASSLGHYSEKLFFGSGTQLSVL.